The entry below gives a single TCR beta chain sequence along with its context. These data originate in a study of blood T cell repertoires in COVID-19. The CDR3 is made up of 13 amino acids. V was trimmed by 6 bases and J by 7 bases, leaving 16 bases between them. Germline-derived CDR1 and CDR2 are MDHEN and SYDVKM. Produced via immunoSEQ multiplex PCR; TCRdb's table is partial and in-frame only. This repertoire shows 200,000 to 250,000 clones, 70% to 90% found once; its top ten account for about a tenth. V is TRBV28 and J is TRBJ2-7; tentative D call: TRBD2 (5 bases). This sequence originates from a man younger than 40 who had recovered from COVID-19. The sample taken for sequencing was PBMCs or T cells enriched from blood (not recorded which). CDR3 region: CASRGRSTGEQYF. Here the CDR3 DNA reads TGTGCCAGCAGGGGCAGGTCCACGGGGGAGCAGTACTTC.